This T cell receptor beta chain was identified during a study of T cells in Graves' hyperthyroidism and ophthalmopathy. Overall study findings and caveats: Researchers found most expanded thyroid clonotypes above 0.001 in blood as well. Ophthalmopathy was model-predicted a median around 6.1 months pre-onset.

Trimming shortened V by 3 bases and J by 3 bases, and 15 bases separated the two germline ends. The CDR3 has 15 amino acids. Germline loops: CDR1 LNHDA, CDR2 SQIVND (reference sequence). On this clonotype itself: Its antigen is undetermined.

Absent ophthalmopathy progression within 18 months defined stable Graves' hyperthyroidism. Amplified regions were TCR beta CDR3 sequences from RNA transcripts. With the HTBI primer set, the TCR CDR3 went through a first round of RT-PCR. MiXCR, applied by TCRdb to the multiplex PCR reads, yields one record per CDR3 protein. The table has about 360,000 distinct CDR3 sequences, 25% seen once. The rearrangement links TRBV19 to TRBJ2-7; D may match TRBD1 or TRBD2 (6 bases each). Material: blood. This TCR came from a man aged 50-60 years with Graves' hyperthyroidism. CDR3 amino acids: CASSMGGSPYYEQYF. The CDR3 bases are TGTGCCAGTAGTATGGGGGGCTCCCCCTACTACGAGCAGTACTTC.